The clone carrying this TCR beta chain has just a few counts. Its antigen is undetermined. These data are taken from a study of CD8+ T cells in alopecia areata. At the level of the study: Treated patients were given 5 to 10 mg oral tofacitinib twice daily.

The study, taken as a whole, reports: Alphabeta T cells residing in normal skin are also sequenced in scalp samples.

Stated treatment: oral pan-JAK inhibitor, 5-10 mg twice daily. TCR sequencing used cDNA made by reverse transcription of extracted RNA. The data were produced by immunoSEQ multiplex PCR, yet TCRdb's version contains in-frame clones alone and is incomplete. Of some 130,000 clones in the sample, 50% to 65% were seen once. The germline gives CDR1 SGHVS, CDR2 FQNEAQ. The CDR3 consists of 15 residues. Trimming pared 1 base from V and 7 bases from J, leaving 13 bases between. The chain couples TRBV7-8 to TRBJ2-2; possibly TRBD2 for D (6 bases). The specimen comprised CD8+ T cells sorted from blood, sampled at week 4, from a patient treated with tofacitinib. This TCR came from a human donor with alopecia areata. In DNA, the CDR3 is TGTGCCAGCAGCTTAGTGGGGACTCTGGGCGGGGAGCTGTTTTTT. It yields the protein CASSLVGTLGGELFF.